The source of this T cell receptor beta chain is a study of CD8+CD57+ T cells in acquired aplastic anemia. The overall study: An average of roughly 11 million reads for CD4+ cells was obtained from healthy donors.

The CDR3 is 17 amino acids. The V and J ends lost 0 bases and 3 bases respectively, with 18 bases between them. Looked up from germline, CDR1 is SEHNR and CDR2 is FQNEAQ (reference sequence). Profiles of TCR beta VDJ and CDR3 were generated from a genomic DNA template. TCRdb redid the calling of the reads with MiXCR, one entry per CDR3 protein. The data show more than 40,000 distinct CDR3 sequences, with around 72% seen just once and around a third held by the top ten. Sequenced input: sorted CD4+, CD8+, or CD8+CD57+ T cells (not recorded which) from PBMCs. The chain carries TRBV7-9 and TRBJ2-7; tentative D call: TRBD2 (5 bases). This clonotype was obtained from a human donor in good health, serving as a control. CDR3 region: CASSLAERLSSYYEQYF. CDR3 nucleotides: TGTGCCAGCAGCTTAGCCGAGCGGTTAAGCTCCTACTACGAGCAGTACTTC.